The clone carrying this T cell receptor beta chain was seen ten or more times. The source material, RNA transcripts, was used to amplify TCR beta CDR3 regions. The HTBI primer set served for first-round RT-PCR of the TCR CDR3. TCRdb re-analysed the multiplex PCR reads in MiXCR, keeping a single row per CDR3 protein. The sample carries about 130,000 distinct CDR3 sequences, more than 20% recorded once. This sample was taken from a study of T cells in Graves' hyperthyroidism and ophthalmopathy. CDR1 and CDR2 from the germline V gene are MDHEN and SYDVKM. The CDR3 is 13 amino acids. V shed 5 bases and J shed 7 bases, with 14 bases lying between them.

The J gene is TRBJ1-2, the V gene TRBV28, with D possibly matching TRBD1 (5 bases). What was sequenced was blood. The clonotype comes from a woman in her 50s with Graves' hyperthyroidism that later progressed to Graves' ophthalmopathy. The CDR3 nucleotides are TGTGCCAGCAGTCGGGACGGACTCCTTGGCTACACCTTC. This sequence encodes CASSRDGLLGYTF.